This T cell receptor beta chain was identified during a study of blood T cells in healthy people across ages. Notes on the study in general: Per million T cells, TCR beta diversity dropped about linearly as age rose. TCR beta diversity was tightly associated with the proportion of naive T cells.

This clonotype appeared a few times. Its cognate antigen is unknown. The sample, 9 to 10 milliliters of peripheral blood, was drawn from each donor. Together with a sample-barcoded 5' primer, a J-beta primer mix was included in a second PCR lasting about 7 to 12 cycles. Every cDNA was tagged by a template-switch adaptor with 12 random nucleotides. Using its own MiXCR run on the 5' RACE reads, TCRdb lists one record per CDR3 protein. Of about 900,000 distinct CDR3 sequences in the sample, 48% were seen once. The J segment lost 4 bases and the V segment lost 5 bases, leaving 4 bases of the junction unmatched. There are 14 residues in the CDR3. Germline V gene data show CDR1 as SGHTA and CDR2 as FQGNSA.

The TCR sequence derives from a man younger than 40 in good health. The V call is TRBV7-2, the J call TRBJ2-7; 11 bases map to TRBD2. The material sequenced was blood. The CDR3 here is CASSSSGGEYEQYF. The DNA of the CDR3 is TGTGCCAGCAGCAGTAGCGGGGGGGAGTACGAGCAGTACTTC.